A single count supports the clone carrying this TCR beta chain. Profiled with immunoSEQ multiplex PCR; TCRdb holds only in-frame clones, not every one. Altogether about 160,000 clones are present, about 87% being singletons, with the ten largest covering about 11%. This specimen belongs to a study of control samples from healthy donors and cancer patients. V lost 4 bases and J 0 bases, leaving 12 bases between the germline ends. There are 15 residues in the CDR3. CDR1 is SGHDT, CDR2 YYEEEE, per germline. The chain uses TRBV5-6 and TRBJ2-3, with D possibly TRBD2 on 5 matching bases. The TCR sequence derives from a man under 40 in good health. The sequenced material came from blood. The CDR3 sequence: CASSPLGVSTDTQYF. CDR3 coding DNA: TGTGCCAGCAGCCCGCTGGGAGTTAGCACAGATACGCAGTATTTT.